Listed below are T cell receptor beta chains from one sample, sequenced in a study of cytomegalovirus exposure and HLA in healthy donors. Measured with immunoSEQ multiplex PCR; TCRdb has only the in-frame clones, and not every one. Altogether around 150,000 clones are present, roughly 70% being singletons, with the ten largest covering less than 8.5%. Material: PBMCs. These receptors were collected from a man aged 40-50 years in good health and CMV-seropositive. The CDR3 runs from the conserved cysteine through the conserved F or W. The order of the fields is D gene, V gene, J gene, clone size, CDR3 protein, CDR3 DNA. A D gene is named only where the DNA matches it firmly. Not all rows give a size; the values are once, few, many and, for expanded clones, a class.

d_gene: TRBD1
v_gene: TRBV7-2
j_gene: TRBJ1-3
abundance: once
CDR3aa: CASSFDRGSGNTIYF
CDR3nt: TGTGCCAGCAGCTTTGACAGGGGTTCTGGAAACACCATATATTTT

d_gene: TRBD1
v_gene: TRBV7-3
j_gene: TRBJ2-1
abundance: .
CDR3aa: CASSSGQGTIEQFF
CDR3nt: TGTGCCAGCAGCTCCGGACAGGGGACTATTGAGCAGTTCTTC

d_gene: TRBD1
v_gene: TRBV4-1
j_gene: TRBJ1-2
abundance: .
CDR3aa: CASSQEAGDRSGVYGYTF
CDR3nt: TGCGCCAGCAGCCAAGAAGCCGGGGACAGGAGTGGGGTCTATGGCTACACCTTC

d_gene: TRBD1
v_gene: TRBV4-3
j_gene: TRBJ1-1
abundance: few
CDR3aa: CASSQIRGTGYTEAFF
CDR3nt: TGCGCCAGCAGCCAGATCAGAGGGACAGGGTACACTGAAGCTTTCTTT

d_gene: TRBD2
v_gene: TRBV11-2
j_gene: TRBJ2-5
abundance: .
CDR3aa: CASSSGTSGLGAQYF
CDR3nt: TGTGCCAGCAGCTCCGGGACTAGCGGACTCGGGGCCCAGTACTTC

d_gene: TRBD2
v_gene: TRBV25-1
j_gene: TRBJ2-1
abundance: .
CDR3aa: CASSASGGAGDEQFF
CDR3nt: TGTGCCAGCAGTGCCAGCGGGGGGGCCGGGGATGAGCAGTTCTTC

d_gene: .
v_gene: TRBV27
j_gene: TRBJ2-7
abundance: .
CDR3aa: CASSSLGGGRYEQYF
CDR3nt: TGTGCCAGCAGTTCCTTAGGCGGAGGGAGGTACGAGCAGTACTTC

d_gene: .
v_gene: TRBV7-8
j_gene: TRBJ2-5
abundance: .
CDR3aa: CASSLGRPGGETQYF
CDR3nt: TGTGCCAGCAGCCTTGGCCGCCCGGGCGGGGAGACCCAGTACTTC

d_gene: TRBD1
v_gene: TRBV6-5
j_gene: TRBJ2-1
abundance: .
CDR3aa: CASSLGSGGRGNEQFF
CDR3nt: TGTGCCAGCAGTTTAGGGTCAGGGGGCAGGGGGAATGAGCAGTTCTTC

d_gene: TRBD1
v_gene: TRBV30
j_gene: TRBJ1-1
abundance: .
CDR3aa: CAWSLPGGMNAEAFF
CDR3nt: TGTGCCTGGAGTCTCCCAGGGGGGATGAACGCTGAAGCTTTCTTT

d_gene: TRBD2
v_gene: TRBV27
j_gene: TRBJ2-3
abundance: .
CDR3aa: CASGLAGGVDTQYF
CDR3nt: TGTGCCAGCGGGCTAGCGGGGGGGGTAGATACGCAGTATTTT

d_gene: .
v_gene: TRBV5-6
j_gene: TRBJ1-1
abundance: .
CDR3aa: CASSLGAGNTEAFF
CDR3nt: TGTGCCAGCAGCTTGGGGGCAGGGAACACTGAAGCTTTCTTT

d_gene: .
v_gene: TRBV5-6
j_gene: TRBJ1-2
abundance: .
CDR3aa: CASSLGAQNYGYTF
CDR3nt: TGTGCCAGCAGCTTGGGGGCGCAGAACTATGGCTACACCTTC

d_gene: TRBD2
v_gene: TRBV4-3
j_gene: TRBJ2-2
abundance: .
CDR3aa: CASSRTSGANTGELFF
CDR3nt: TGCGCCAGCAGCCGGACTAGCGGGGCGAACACCGGGGAGCTGTTTTTT

d_gene: .
v_gene: TRBV12-5
j_gene: TRBJ1-3
abundance: .
CDR3aa: CASGSESILSGNTIYF
CDR3nt: TGTGCTAGTGGTTCCGAGTCCATCCTGAGCGGAAACACCATATATTTT

d_gene: TRBD1
v_gene: TRBV4-3
j_gene: TRBJ1-2
abundance: .
CDR3aa: CASSQNRGVNYGYTF
CDR3nt: TGCGCCAGCAGCCAAAACAGGGGGGTTAACTATGGCTACACCTTC

d_gene: TRBD1
v_gene: TRBV25-1
j_gene: TRBJ2-2
abundance: .
CDR3aa: CASWDSANTGELFF
CDR3nt: TGTGCCAGCTGGGACAGCGCGAACACCGGGGAGCTGTTTTTT

d_gene: .
v_gene: TRBV7-9
j_gene: TRBJ2-1
abundance: .
CDR3aa: CASSLATGLSSYNEQFF
CDR3nt: TGTGCCAGCAGCTTAGCTACAGGGTTAAGCTCCTACAATGAGCAGTTCTTC

d_gene: TRBD2
v_gene: TRBV19
j_gene: TRBJ2-5
abundance: .
CDR3aa: CASSAGLAGGYQETQYF
CDR3nt: TGTGCCAGTAGTGCGGGACTAGCGGGGGGGTACCAAGAGACCCAGTACTTC

d_gene: TRBD1
v_gene: TRBV11-3
j_gene: TRBJ1-1
abundance: .
CDR3aa: CASKGAGGAIPNRNTEAFF
CDR3nt: TGTGCCAGCAAAGGGGCAGGGGGCGCAATCCCCAACCGCAACACTGAAGCTTTCTTT

d_gene: TRBD1
v_gene: TRBV5-4
j_gene: TRBJ1-2
abundance: .
CDR3aa: CASSLPDRGTYGYTF
CDR3nt: TGTGCCAGCAGCCTACCGGACAGGGGGACCTATGGCTACACCTTC

d_gene: .
v_gene: TRBV13
j_gene: TRBJ1-3
abundance: .
CDR3aa: CASSFRSSGNTIYF
CDR3nt: TGTGCCAGCAGCTTCCGATCGAGTGGAAACACCATATATTTT

d_gene: .
v_gene: TRBV7-6
j_gene: TRBJ2-5
abundance: .
CDR3aa: CASSPEEGMTQYF
CDR3nt: TGTGCCAGCAGCCCAGAGGAGGGAATGACCCAGTACTTC

d_gene: .
v_gene: TRBV7-2
j_gene: TRBJ2-2
abundance: once
CDR3aa: CASSPRQGLNTGELFF
CDR3nt: TGTGCCAGCAGCCCGAGACAGGGACTGAACACCGGGGAGCTGTTTTTT

d_gene: .
v_gene: TRBV7-8
j_gene: TRBJ2-6
abundance: few
CDR3aa: CASSLGAGLSGANVLTF
CDR3nt: TGTGCCAGCAGCTTGGGGGCAGGTCTGTCTGGGGCCAACGTCCTGACTTTC

d_gene: .
v_gene: TRBV5-1
j_gene: TRBJ1-1
abundance: .
CDR3aa: CASSQAPGQEAFF
CDR3nt: TGCGCCAGCAGCCAGGCCCCGGGACAAGAAGCTTTCTTT

d_gene: .
v_gene: TRBV5-1
j_gene: TRBJ1-1
abundance: .
CDR3aa: CASSPTVKMNTEAFF
CDR3nt: TGCGCCAGCAGCCCAACAGTAAAAATGAACACTGAAGCTTTCTTT

d_gene: TRBD2
v_gene: TRBV5-1
j_gene: TRBJ2-5
abundance: .
CDR3aa: CASSPGGAKETQYF
CDR3nt: TGCGCCAGCAGCCCCGGGGGGGCGAAAGAGACCCAGTACTTC

d_gene: .
v_gene: TRBV11-3
j_gene: TRBJ2-3
abundance: .
CDR3aa: CASSLDQTGTQYF
CDR3nt: TGTGCCAGCAGCTTAGATCAAACGGGTACGCAGTATTTT

d_gene: .
v_gene: TRBV27
j_gene: TRBJ2-1
abundance: few
CDR3aa: CASRISPQGEQFF
CDR3nt: TGTGCCAGCAGAATTTCCCCACAGGGTGAGCAGTTCTTC

d_gene: .
v_gene: TRBV7-2
j_gene: TRBJ2-3
abundance: .
CDR3aa: CASRLQGGSTDTQYF
CDR3nt: TGTGCCAGCAGGCTACAGGGGGGGAGCACAGATACGCAGTATTTT

d_gene: .
v_gene: TRBV6-1
j_gene: TRBJ2-5
abundance: few
CDR3aa: CASSGTGTRGQETQYF
CDR3nt: TGTGCCAGCAGTGGAACCGGGACCAGGGGCCAAGAGACCCAGTACTTC

d_gene: .
v_gene: TRBV9
j_gene: TRBJ2-5
abundance: .
CDR3aa: CASSGGTAQETQYF
CDR3nt: TGTGCCAGCAGCGGCGGGACAGCCCAAGAGACCCAGTACTTC

d_gene: TRBD1
v_gene: TRBV6-4
j_gene: TRBJ1-2
abundance: .
CDR3aa: CASSRDRDTYGYTF
CDR3nt: TGTGCCAGCAGTAGGGACAGAGACACCTATGGCTACACCTTC

d_gene: .
v_gene: TRBV7-3
j_gene: TRBJ2-3
abundance: .
CDR3aa: CASSPGQSTDTQYF
CDR3nt: TGTGCCAGCAGCCCCGGACAGAGCACAGATACGCAGTATTTT

d_gene: .
v_gene: TRBV19
j_gene: TRBJ2-2
abundance: .
CDR3aa: CASSMAGSAGELFF
CDR3nt: TGTGCCAGTAGTATGGCGGGCTCGGCCGGGGAGCTGTTTTTT

d_gene: .
v_gene: TRBV7-3
j_gene: TRBJ1-2
abundance: .
CDR3aa: CASSLTPGSPFGYTF
CDR3nt: TGTGCCAGCAGCCTCACGCCAGGGTCCCCCTTTGGCTACACCTTC

d_gene: .
v_gene: TRBV28
j_gene: TRBJ2-3
abundance: once
CDR3aa: CASSPSGQWNTDTQYF
CDR3nt: TGTGCCAGCAGTCCGTCCGGACAGTGGAACACAGATACGCAGTATTTT

d_gene: TRBD1
v_gene: TRBV5-1
j_gene: TRBJ1-1
abundance: .
CDR3aa: CASFREGGTEAFF
CDR3nt: TGCGCCAGCTTCCGTGAAGGGGGCACTGAGGCTTTCTTT

d_gene: TRBD1
v_gene: TRBV7-3
j_gene: TRBJ1-2
abundance: few
CDR3aa: CASSTTGAPGHFGGYTF
CDR3nt: TGTGCCAGCAGCACCACAGGGGCCCCGGGTCATTTTGGCGGCTACACCTTC

d_gene: .
v_gene: TRBV20-1
j_gene: TRBJ1-2
abundance: .
CDR3aa: CSAEEQRYTF
CDR3nt: TGCAGTGCGGAGGAACAGCGCTACACCTTC

d_gene: TRBD1
v_gene: TRBV5-8
j_gene: TRBJ1-2
abundance: once
CDR3aa: CASSWDRVSYTF
CDR3nt: TGTGCCAGCAGCTGGGACAGGGTGAGCTACACCTTC

d_gene: TRBD1
v_gene: TRBV5-1
j_gene: TRBJ1-4
abundance: once
CDR3aa: CASSSIPTGLSTNEKLFF
CDR3nt: TGCGCCAGCAGCTCGATACCGACAGGGTTGTCAACTAATGAAAAACTGTTTTTT

d_gene: .
v_gene: TRBV7-9
j_gene: TRBJ1-1
abundance: .
CDR3aa: CASSLAGAEAFF
CDR3nt: TGTGCCAGCAGCTTAGCAGGGGCTGAAGCTTTCTTT

d_gene: .
v_gene: TRBV18
j_gene: TRBJ2-3
abundance: .
CDR3aa: CASSPPPGRSTDTQYF
CDR3nt: TGTGCCAGCTCACCACCGCCGGGGAGAAGCACAGATACGCAGTATTTT

d_gene: .
v_gene: TRBV27
j_gene: TRBJ2-2
abundance: .
CDR3aa: CASWGANTGELFF
CDR3nt: TGTGCCAGCTGGGGCGCGAACACCGGGGAGCTGTTTTTT

d_gene: TRBD2
v_gene: TRBV19
j_gene: TRBJ2-2
abundance: .
CDR3aa: CASSTPTLAGGHTGELFF
CDR3nt: TGTGCCAGTAGTACCCCCACCCTAGCGGGGGGACACACCGGGGAGCTGTTTTTT

d_gene: .
v_gene: TRBV11-3
j_gene: TRBJ2-3
abundance: .
CDR3aa: CASSGRADTQYF
CDR3nt: TGTGCCAGCAGTGGGCGTGCAGATACGCAGTATTTT

d_gene: .
v_gene: TRBV11-2
j_gene: TRBJ1-1
abundance: .
CDR3aa: CASSLDHRQGGAFF
CDR3nt: TGTGCCAGCAGCTTAGATCACCGGCAAGGGGGAGCTTTCTTT

d_gene: TRBD1
v_gene: TRBV6-1
j_gene: TRBJ1-1
abundance: .
CDR3aa: CASSSGGLPEAFF
CDR3nt: TGTGCCAGCAGCTCAGGGGGCCTCCCCGAAGCTTTCTTT

d_gene: .
v_gene: TRBV4-1
j_gene: TRBJ2-7
abundance: few
CDR3aa: CASSQDEQLRYEQYF
CDR3nt: TGCGCCAGCAGCCAAGATGAACAGCTTAGGTACGAGCAGTACTTC

d_gene: TRBD1
v_gene: TRBV19
j_gene: TRBJ1-5
abundance: .
CDR3aa: CASSGDSFNQPQHF
CDR3nt: TGTGCCAGTAGTGGGGACAGCTTCAATCAGCCCCAGCATTTT

d_gene: .
v_gene: TRBV5-1
j_gene: TRBJ1-6
abundance: .
CDR3aa: CASSFLTASTSPLHF
CDR3nt: TGCGCCAGCAGCTTCTTGACAGCCTCGACTTCACCCCTCCACTTT

d_gene: .
v_gene: TRBV7-7
j_gene: TRBJ2-7
abundance: few
CDR3aa: CASSLPASEGWESYEQYF
CDR3nt: TGTGCTAGCAGCTTACCCGCCTCGGAGGGGTGGGAATCCTACGAGCAGTACTTC

d_gene: TRBD1
v_gene: TRBV6-5
j_gene: TRBJ1-6
abundance: .
CDR3aa: CASSPTGDSPLHF
CDR3nt: TGTGCCAGCAGCCCAACAGGGGATTCACCCCTCCACTTT

d_gene: .
v_gene: TRBV7-6
j_gene: TRBJ2-7
abundance: few
CDR3aa: CASSLGGSGHSYEQYF
CDR3nt: TGTGCCAGCAGCTTAGGAGGGTCGGGACACTCCTACGAGCAGTACTTC

d_gene: TRBD1
v_gene: TRBV18
j_gene: TRBJ2-7
abundance: .
CDR3aa: CASSSRTGYEQYF
CDR3nt: TGTGCCAGCTCATCCCGGACAGGGTACGAGCAGTACTTC

d_gene: .
v_gene: TRBV30
j_gene: TRBJ2-7
abundance: .
CDR3aa: CAWSAGSGEQYF
CDR3nt: TGTGCCTGGAGTGCGGGATCGGGCGAGCAGTACTTC

d_gene: TRBD1
v_gene: TRBV30
j_gene: TRBJ1-2
abundance: .
CDR3aa: CAWEKGQFGGYTF
CDR3nt: TGTGCCTGGGAGAAGGGACAGTTCGGCGGCTACACCTTC

d_gene: TRBD1
v_gene: TRBV27
j_gene: TRBJ1-6
abundance: .
CDR3aa: CASSTGQGEHNSPLHF
CDR3nt: TGTGCCAGCAGTACCGGACAGGGGGAGCACAATTCACCCCTCCACTTT